This T cell receptor (beta chain) was identified during a study of metastatic and nonmetastatic thyroid tumors. With MiXCR, TCRdb reprocessed the PCR reads. Here the sample spans some 14,000 clones, 25% to 35% being singletons. Between the trimmed V and J ends, which lost 7 bases and 9 bases, there was a span of 18 bases. Germline assignment: CDR1 SNHLY and CDR2 FYNNEI. The length of the CDR3 is 13 residues. All patients were treatment-naive before thyroid surgery. This clone was detected many times. Sequencing input: tumor tissue. This rearrangement joins TRBV2 to TRBJ1-1; weak D call: TRBD1 (6 bases). The origin of this receptor is a male donor with papillary thyroid cancer or a benign thyroid nodule (not recorded which). Some clones in this sample may be carry-over from other donors' samples. DNA for the CDR3: TGTGCCAGCACCTCTATTCCGTGGGACAAAGCTTTCTTT. It is translated as CASTSIPWDKAFF.